These 13 T cell receptor beta chains originate from one sample sequenced in a study of T cells in Graves' hyperthyroidism and ophthalmopathy. Template material for amplifying TCR beta CDR3 regions consisted of RNA transcripts. Carried out on the TCR CDR3, a first-round RT-PCR used the HTBI primer set. TCRdb called the multiplex PCR reads again in MiXCR, with one record for every CDR3 protein. The sample lists about 380,000 distinct CDR3 sequences, roughly 12% occurring once. Sequencing was performed on blood. The receptors originated from a man aged 25 to 45 with Graves' hyperthyroidism that later progressed to Graves' ophthalmopathy.

The genes are TRBV2 and TRBJ2-7; tentatively, D is TRBD2 (6 bases). CDR3 length equals 13 residues. The ends were cut back, 5 bases at V and 6 bases at J, with 14 bases in the middle. The germline CDR1 and CDR2 sequences are SNHLY and FYNNEI. Written as DNA, the CDR3 is TGTGCCAGCAGTAGATTACTAGCTGTCGAGCAGTACTTC. Translation gives CASSRLLAVEQYF.

This clonotype appeared many times. J is TRBJ1-4 and V is TRBV11-3; a possible D gene is TRBD1 (6 bases). Germline V gene lookup returns CDR1 SGHNT and CDR2 YENEEA. The CDR3 has 16 residues. V lost 4 bases and J lost 0, with 12 bases in between. CDR3 in DNA: TGTGCCAGCAGCTCCCCGGGGGCCGCAACTAATGAAAAACTGTTTTTT. Its translation is CASSSPGAATNEKLFF.

This chain connects TRBV7-9 to TRBJ2-7; possibly TRBD1 or TRBD2 for D (5 bases each). Germline values: CDR1 SEHNR, CDR2 FQNEAQ (reference sequence). Trimming stripped 4 bases from V and 5 bases from J, with 12 bases between. This CDR3 is 13 amino acids long. The CDR3 region has the DNA TGTGCCAGCAGCTACCGGGACCGCGACGAGCAGTACTTC. Translation: CASSYRDRDEQYF. Full variable domain (remainder filled in from reference TRBV7-9 and TRBJ2-7): DTGVSQNPRHKITKRGQNVTFRCDPISEHNRLYWYRQTLGQGPEFLTYFQNEAQLEKSRLLSDRFSAERPKGSFSTLEIQRTEQGDSAMYLCASSYRDRDEQYFGPGTRLTVT.

This clonotype appeared many times. J is TRBJ2-7 and V is TRBV28; D uncertain. The CDR3 consists of 13 residues. V lost 8 bases to trimming and J lost 2 bases, with 13 bases between them. Looked up from germline, CDR1 is MDHEN and CDR2 is SYDVKM. The CDR3 DNA sequence: TGTGCCAGCCATCGTGACGGACCCTACGAGCAGTACTTC. Its translation: CASHRDGPYEQYF.

V usage is TRBV30 and J usage is TRBJ1-2; maybe TRBD1 (6 bases). CDR3 length: 11 amino acids. Germline CDR1 reads GTSNPN; CDR2 reads SVGIG (reference sequence). V was cut by 2 bases and J by 6 bases, with 7 bases left in between. The CDR3 coding sequence is TGTGCCTGGAGTTCAGGGGATGGCTACACCTTC. This sequence encodes CAWSSGDGYTF.

In its sample, this clonotype was seen many times. V and J are TRBV20-1 and TRBJ2-3; 11 bases are shared with TRBD1. This CDR3 has 15 amino acids. CDR1 is DFQATT and CDR2 is SNEGSKA in the germline V gene (reference sequence). V was pared by 0 bases and J by 4 bases, with 3 bases of the junction left unmatched. The CDR3 is CSARDWGQGADTQYF. The DNA of the CDR3 is TGCAGTGCTAGAGATTGGGGACAGGGGGCAGATACGCAGTATTTT.

This clonotype showed up many times. The rearrangement joins TRBV6-1 to TRBJ1-1; 8 bases line up with TRBD1. CDR3 length: 14 residues. Trimming at V came to 4 bases and at J to 0 bases, leaving 1 base not matched to a gene. Per germline, CDR1 MNHNS and CDR2 SASEGT. The CDR3 loop reads CASSADRVNTEAFF. The CDR3 nucleotides read TGTGCCAGCAGTGCGGACAGGGTGAACACTGAAGCTTTCTTT.

This clonotype was recorded many times. This chain connects TRBV7-2 to TRBJ2-7; D remains unclear. Germline lookup yields CDR1 SGHTA and CDR2 FQGNSA. The CDR3 contains 18 residues. V was shortened by 0 bases and J by 4 bases, with 22 bases between the two germline ends. The CDR3 here is CASSLALRWAVNSYEQYF. CDR3 DNA: TGTGCCAGCAGCTTAGCCCTAAGGTGGGCAGTCAATTCTTACGAGCAGTACTTC.

This clonotype has more than one count but fewer than ten. The chain recombines TRBV19 with TRBJ2-7, with 12 nucleotides matching TRBD1. Germline assignment: CDR1 LNHDA and CDR2 SQIVND (reference sequence). The CDR3 runs 15 residues. V lost 6 bases and J lost 3; bases outside the gene matches: 6. CDR3 nucleotide sequence: TGTGCCAGTAGCCTGGGACAGGGGGCGAACTACGAGCAGTACTTC. This codes for CASSLGQGANYEQYF.

This clonotype was counted many times. V and J are TRBV2 and TRBJ2-3; no definite D call. Germline lookup yields CDR1 SNHLY and CDR2 FYNNEI. The CDR3 runs 15 residues. The V and J ends lost 8 bases and 1 base respectively, with 16 bases between them. The DNA for the CDR3 is TGTGCCAGCGCCTACGATCCTACGGGCACAGATACGCAGTATTTT. Amino acids: CASAYDPTGTDTQYF. The complete variable domain, with remaining parts taken from reference TRBV2 and TRBJ2-3, reads EPEVTQTPSHQVTQMGQEVILRCVPISNHLYFYWYRQILGQKVEFLVSFYNNEISEKSEIFDDQFSVERPDGSNFTLKIRSTKLEDSAMYFCASAYDPTGTDTQYFGPGTRLTVL.

This clonotype was found many times. The chain links TRBV7-9 to TRBJ2-1; TRBD2 might be the D (6 bases). Trimming left V 5 bases short and J 7 bases short, with 9 bases between. CDR3 length equals 12 residues. The V gene's germline CDR1 is SEHNR and CDR2 FQNEAQ (reference sequence). CDR3 DNA: TGTGCCAGCAGCCCGACTAGGAATGAGCAGTTCTTC. It specifies CASSPTRNEQFF.

This clonotype has only a few counts. The chain links TRBV29-1 to TRBJ1-1, with D perhaps matching TRBD1 (5 bases). There are 11 residues in the CDR3. The germline V gene encodes CDR1 SQVTM and CDR2 ANQGSEA. Trimming stripped 7 bases from V and 1 base from J, with 7 bases between. DNA of the CDR3: TGCAGCGCTGACAGGAACACTGAAGCTTTCTTT. This translates into CSADRNTEAFF.

This clonotype was counted ten times or more. The gene calls are TRBV7-2 and TRBJ1-5; D uncertain. CDR3 length equals 14 residues. V lost 1 base and J lost 3, with 7 bases in between. CDR1 SGHTA and CDR2 FQGNSA come from the germline V gene. As DNA, the CDR3 is TGTGCCAGCAGCTTAGTCCTGTCCAATCAGCCCCAGCATTTT. It yields the protein CASSLVLSNQPQHF.